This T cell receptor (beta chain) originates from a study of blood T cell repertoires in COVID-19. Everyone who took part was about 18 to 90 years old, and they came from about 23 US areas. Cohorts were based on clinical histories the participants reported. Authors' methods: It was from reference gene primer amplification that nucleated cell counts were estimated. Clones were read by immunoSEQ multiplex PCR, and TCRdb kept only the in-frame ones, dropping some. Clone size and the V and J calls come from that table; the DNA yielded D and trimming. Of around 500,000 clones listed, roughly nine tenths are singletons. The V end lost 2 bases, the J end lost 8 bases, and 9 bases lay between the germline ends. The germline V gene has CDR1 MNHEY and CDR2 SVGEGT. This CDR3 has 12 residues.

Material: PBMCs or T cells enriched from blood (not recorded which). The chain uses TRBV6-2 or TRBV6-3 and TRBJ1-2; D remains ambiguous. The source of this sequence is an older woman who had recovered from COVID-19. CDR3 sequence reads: CASSYASSGYTF. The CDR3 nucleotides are TGTGCCAGCAGTTACGCGTCATCCGGCTACACCTTC.